Each of the 30 T cell receptor beta chains below was sequenced from the same sample in a study of CD8 T cells in Susac syndrome. Random hexamers served to reverse transcribe roughly 0.45 to 1 ug RNA. MiXCR was run by TCRdb on the immunoSEQ multiplex PCR reads, yielding one entry per CDR3 protein. The sample includes 200,000 to 300,000 distinct CDR3 sequences, about 94% of them seen just once. Sequencing was performed on CD4+ T cells from PBMCs. Every receptor here comes from a human donor with multiple sclerosis.

V is TRBV20-1 and J is TRBJ2-7; 9 positions match TRBD1. The length of the CDR3 is 15 residues. J was trimmed by 5 bases and V by 0 bases; bases with no gene match: 8. CDR1 is DFQATT and CDR2 is SNEGSKA in the germline V gene (reference sequence). For the CDR3, the DNA is TGCAGTGCTAGAGACTCCGGGACAGGGAGTGACGAGCAGTACTTC. This encodes CSARDSGTGSDEQYF.

This rearrangement joins TRBV7-3 to TRBJ2-3, with TRBD1 matching 8 bases. CDR1 is SGHTA, CDR2 FQGTGA, per germline. V shed 1 base and J 4 bases; nucleotides not matched to a gene: 7. The CDR3 has 16 amino acids. CDR3 amino acids: CASSLMGQGASDTQYF. The CDR3 bases are TGTGCCAGCAGCTTAATGGGGCAGGGGGCCTCAGATACGCAGTATTTT.

This chain uses TRBV11-3 with TRBJ2-5; no reliable D call. CDR1 SGHNT and CDR2 YENEEA come from the germline V gene. This CDR3 contains 14 residues. V lost 6 bases and J 5 bases, leaving 16 bases between the germline ends. DNA for the CDR3: TGTGCCAGCAGTCGTCCATCCCCGATGGAGACCCAGTACTTC. Translation gives CASSRPSPMETQYF.

The V call is TRBV4-1, the J call TRBJ1-2, with D possibly matching TRBD1 (5 bases). Per germline, CDR1 MGHRA and CDR2 YSYEKL. V was shortened by 0 bases and J by 7 bases, with 12 bases between the two germline ends. The CDR3 extends over 14 amino acids. The CDR3 DNA reads TGCGCCAGCAGCCAAGAGCGGGGGATTGGTGGCTACACCTTC. The encoded protein is CASSQERGIGGYTF.

The rearrangement joins TRBV15 to TRBJ1-2; TRBD1 agrees at 8 bases. The CDR3 has 16 residues. V lost 3 bases and J lost 8; bases outside the gene matches: 14. Germline V gene data show CDR1 as LNHNV and CDR2 as YYDKDF (reference sequence). The CDR3 loop reads CATSRDRVVIKLGYTF. In DNA, the CDR3 is TGTGCCACCAGCAGGGACAGGGTTGTTATCAAGTTGGGCTACACCTTC.

This sequence joins TRBV5-1 and TRBJ2-3; D is perhaps TRBD2 (5 bases). The CDR3 sequence is 17 residues long. CDR1 SGHRS and CDR2 YFSETQ come from the germline V gene. V lost 0 bases, J lost 2 bases, and 16 bases lay in between. The CDR3 bases are TGCGCCAGCAGCTTGGGGCCAGCGGAACTCCACACAGATACGCAGTATTTT. Translating it yields CASSLGPAELHTDTQYF. Using reference TRBV5-1 and TRBJ2-3 for the parts outside the CDR3, the full variable domain is KAGVTQTPRYLIKTRGQQVTLSCSPISGHRSVSWYQQTPGQGLQFLFEYFSETQRNKGNFPGRFSGRQFSNSRSEMNVSTLELGDSALYLCASSLGPAELHTDTQYFGPGTRLTVL.

This clonotype appeared a few times. V and J are TRBV7-8 and TRBJ2-1; the D is unclear. CDR1 is SGHVS, CDR2 FQNEAQ, per germline. The V end lost 3 bases, the J end lost 4 bases, and 10 bases lay between the germline ends. The CDR3 is 14 amino acids. This CDR3 is CASSLSEVYNEQFF. Written as DNA, the CDR3 is TGTGCCAGCAGCTTGAGCGAAGTTTACAATGAGCAGTTCTTC. The full variable domain, completed using reference TRBV7-8 and TRBJ2-1, is GAGVSQSPRYKVAKRGQDVALRCDPISGHVSLFWYQQALGQGPEFLTYFQNEAQLDKSGLPSDRFFAERPEGSVSTLKIQRTQQEDSAVYLCASSLSEVYNEQFFGPGTRLTVL.

This clonotype came up once. The chain has TRBV20-1 and TRBJ2-7; TRBD1 matches at 7 bases. The CDR3 contains 14 residues. With V trimmed by 4 bases and J by 3 bases, 9 bases remained unmatched. In germline, CDR1 is DFQATT, CDR2 SNEGSKA (reference sequence). The CDR3 here is CSAMRQGRLYEQYF. CDR3 sequence (DNA): TGCAGTGCTATGAGACAGGGACGCCTCTACGAGCAGTACTTC.

In this sample, this clonotype turned up once. The V call is TRBV7-9, the J call TRBJ2-2; no reliable D call. Germline CDR1 SEHNR, CDR2 FQNEAQ (reference sequence). The CDR3 spans 15 residues. Trimming removed 1 base from V and 7 bases from J, with 13 bases in between. CDR3 sequence: CASSLVSRGRGELFF. The CDR3 region has the DNA TGTGCCAGCAGCTTAGTCAGCCGCGGACGCGGGGAGCTGTTTTTT. The full variable domain, in which reference TRBV7-9 and TRBJ2-2 provide the parts outside the CDR3, is DTGVSQNPRHKITKRGQNVTFRCDPISEHNRLYWYRQTLGQGPEFLTYFQNEAQLEKSRLLSDRFSAERPKGSFSTLEIQRTEQGDSAMYLCASSLVSRGRGELFFGEGSRLTVL.

The chain links TRBV7-3 to TRBJ1-1, with D unresolved. V was clipped by 0 bases and J by 1 base, with 6 bases between them. The CDR3 extends over 14 amino acids. The germline CDR1 and CDR2 sequences are SGHTA and FQGTGA. CDR3 coding DNA: TGTGCCAGCAGCTTAACTTACTCGAACACTGAAGCTTTCTTT. The encoded protein is CASSLTYSNTEAFF.

The chain carries TRBV20-1 and TRBJ2-5; D call uncertain. Germline V gene sequence: CDR1 DFQATT, CDR2 SNEGSKA (reference sequence). The CDR3 totals 12 residues. V shed 5 bases and J shed 5 bases, with 12 bases lying between them. The CDR3 reads CSARHSGETQYF. CDR3 coding DNA: TGCAGTGCTCGACACTCCGGGGAGACCCAGTACTTC.

The chain uses TRBV5-1 and TRBJ2-5; D may be TRBD2 (7 bases). Germline CDR1 reads SGHRS; CDR2 reads YFSETQ. The CDR3 loop spans 16 amino acids. Trimming cost V 4 bases and J 2 bases, with 18 bases left between them. The CDR3 region is CASSPKGGRGQETQYF. CDR3 sequence (DNA): TGCGCCAGCAGCCCAAAGGGGGGGCGAGGGCAAGAGACCCAGTACTTC.

This rearrangement joins TRBV12-5 to TRBJ2-1; D remains ambiguous. Looked up from germline, CDR1 is LGHNT and CDR2 is FRNRAP. V lost 6 bases, J lost 0 bases, and 9 bases lay in between. The CDR3 runs 14 residues. The CDR3 is CASGDGSSYNEQFF. As DNA, the CDR3 is TGTGCTAGTGGGGATGGAAGCTCCTACAATGAGCAGTTCTTC.

The CDR3: CSAGSGSGTDTQYF. The CDR3, as DNA: TGCAGTGCCGGGAGCGGGAGCGGCACAGATACGCAGTATTTT. This sequence joins TRBV20-1 and TRBJ2-3; 8 bases fit TRBD2. The J segment lost 1 base and the V segment lost 6 bases, leaving 6 bases of the junction unmatched. Germline loops: CDR1 DFQATT, CDR2 SNEGSKA (reference sequence). This CDR3 is built from 14 residues.

This rearrangement joins TRBV6-1 to TRBJ2-6, with D uncertain. This CDR3 has 16 residues. CDR1 is MNHNS and CDR2 is SASEGT in the germline V gene. V was trimmed by 8 bases and J by 0 bases, leaving 14 bases between them. The CDR3 loop reads CASALTPGSGANVLTF. In DNA form, the CDR3 reads TGTGCCAGCGCTCTCACACCGGGCTCTGGGGCCAACGTCCTGACTTTC.

This clonotype appeared once. This chain connects TRBV18 to TRBJ2-7; D is possibly TRBD2 (5 bases). Germline loops: CDR1 KGHSH, CDR2 LQKENI. Trimming took off 2 bases at V and 0 bases at J, with 11 bases between the two ends. This CDR3 has 15 amino acids. This CDR3 reads CASSPYSGSSYEQYV. The CDR3 DNA sequence: TGTGCCAGCTCACCATATTCTGGGAGCTCCTACGAGCAGTACGTC.

The chain joins TRBV4-1 to TRBJ1-5; 10 nucleotides agree with TRBD1. Unmatched junction bases numbered 8, after V lost 8 bases and J lost 7 bases. The length of the CDR3 is 14 residues. Germline CDR1 reads MGHRA; CDR2 reads YSYEKL. CDR3 sequence: CASSTGGAGQPQHF. In DNA, the CDR3 is TGCGCCAGCTCGACAGGGGGCGCAGGGCAGCCCCAGCATTTT.

This clonotype was counted a single time. This chain connects TRBV12-3 or TRBV12-4 to TRBJ1-1; 7 positions match TRBD1. The CDR3 loop spans 15 amino acids. The V and J ends lost 5 bases and 5 bases, in that order; junction bases with no gene match: 11. CDR3 nucleotide sequence: TGTGCCAGCAGTGCCCATTCAGGGGGAGGTACTGAAGCTTTCTTT. Residues: CASSAHSGGGTEAFF.

V and J are TRBV7-9 and TRBJ2-3; the D gene is possibly TRBD1 (6 bases). Germline V gene sequence: CDR1 SEHNR, CDR2 FQNEAQ (reference sequence). This CDR3 region has 14 residues. V lost 7 bases and J lost 5, with 16 bases in between. CDR3 sequence: CASKSPGEVDTQYF. CDR3 DNA: TGTGCCAGCAAATCACCAGGGGAAGTAGATACGCAGTATTTT.

The chain combines TRBV7-3 with TRBJ1-1, with 8 bases fitting TRBD1. Trimming took 6 bases from V and 5 from J; bases not matched to a gene: 8. This CDR3 spans 14 amino acids. Germline loops: CDR1 SGHTA, CDR2 FQGTGA. The CDR3 here is CASRTGVAGTEAFF. The CDR3 nucleotides read TGTGCCAGCAGGACAGGGGTAGCGGGGACTGAAGCTTTCTTT.

The V and J genes are TRBV29-1 and TRBJ2-4; D unresolved. The V and J ends lost 0 bases and 2 bases respectively, with 8 bases between them. From germline, CDR1 is SQVTM and CDR2 ANQGSEA. The CDR3 has 14 residues. The CDR3 region is CSVEDRRTKNIQYF. CDR3 in DNA: TGCAGCGTTGAAGATCGCAGAACCAAAAACATTCAGTACTTC.

This rearrangement joins TRBV2 to TRBJ2-1; D may be TRBD2 (6 bases). Germline values: CDR1 SNHLY, CDR2 FYNNEI. The CDR3 spans 14 residues. V was pared by 6 bases and J by 1 base, with 10 bases between. The CDR3 coding sequence is TGTGCCAGCAGGGCGGGGTATTCCTACAATGAGCAGTTCTTC. It encodes CASRAGYSYNEQFF.

The chain recombines TRBV30 with TRBJ1-2, with D possibly TRBD1 on 6 matching bases. This CDR3 has 14 amino acids. Germline CDR1 reads GTSNPN; CDR2 reads SVGIG (reference sequence). Trimming cost V 3 bases and J 4 bases, with 15 bases left between them. CDR3 amino acids: CAWRPFGQIYGYTF. CDR3 sequence (DNA): TGTGCCTGGAGACCTTTCGGACAGATCTATGGCTACACCTTC.

The chain has TRBV7-2 and TRBJ2-3, with TRBD2 as a possible D gene (5 bases). The CDR3 runs 15 residues. In germline, CDR1 is SGHTA, CDR2 FQGNSA. The V end was cut by 4 bases, the J end by 2 bases, with 13 bases between. The CDR3 loop is CASSSDGLDTDTQYF. The CDR3 DNA follows: TGTGCCAGCAGCTCCGATGGACTGGACACAGATACGCAGTATTTT.

The chain links TRBV2 to TRBJ1-5; 11 bases match TRBD1. The CDR3 is 13 residues long. J lost 14 bases, V lost 7 bases, and 10 bases had no gene match. Germline lookup yields CDR1 SNHLY and CDR2 FYNNEI. Written as DNA, the CDR3 is TGTGCCAGCACATCTTCCCGGGACAGGGGGAAGCATTTT. This codes for CASTSSRDRGKHF.

The chain has TRBV5-1 and TRBJ2-3; no firm D call. Germline V gene data show CDR1 as SGHRS and CDR2 as YFSETQ. This CDR3 region has 16 residues. Trimming cost V 1 base and J 0 bases, with 12 bases left between them. CDR3 nucleotide sequence: TGCGCCAGCAGCTTGCTTGCGTCAACTAGCACAGATACGCAGTATTTT. Translation gives CASSLLASTSTDTQYF.

The V gene is TRBV19, the J gene TRBJ2-1; 14 bases align to TRBD2. The CDR3 extends over 15 amino acids. Germline lookup yields CDR1 LNHDA and CDR2 SQIVND (reference sequence). Trimming removed 6 bases from V and 9 bases from J; junction bases left unmatched: 7. DNA for the CDR3: TGTGCCAGTAGCCTGGGACTAGCGGGAGTGGTTGAGCAGTTCTTC. Translation: CASSLGLAGVVEQFF.

This chain connects TRBV5-1 to TRBJ1-3; TRBD1 is a possible D gene (5 bases). The length of the CDR3 is 16 residues. Germline loops: CDR1 SGHRS, CDR2 YFSETQ. V lost 3 bases to trimming and J lost 0 bases, with 13 bases between them. The CDR3 here is CASSYGGTGSGNTIYF. The CDR3 DNA is TGCGCCAGCAGCTACGGCGGGACGGGCTCTGGAAACACCATATATTTT.

The genes are TRBV29-1 and TRBJ2-1; a possible D gene is TRBD1 (6 bases). Germline lookup yields CDR1 SQVTM and CDR2 ANQGSEA. The CDR3 spans 15 residues. V lost 3 bases to trimming and J lost 7 bases, with 19 bases between them. The CDR3 region is CSVERLGLGGNEQFF. The CDR3 DNA is TGCAGCGTTGAGAGATTAGGCTTAGGGGGAAATGAGCAGTTCTTC.

The chain employs TRBV19 and TRBJ1-1, with no clear D. This CDR3 is built from 11 residues. Per the germline V gene, CDR1 is LNHDA and CDR2 is SQIVND (reference sequence). Trimming removed 5 bases from V and 8 bases from J, with 9 bases in between. The CDR3, as DNA: TGTGCCAGTAGTTGGGGAGCCGAAGCTTTCTTT. Translated: CASSWGAEAFF.